Here is one T cell receptor (beta chain) with its context. Antigen unknown. This sample is drawn from a study of monozygotic twins with inflammatory bowel disease. Starting material for each TCR library was roughly 3,500 ng of total RNA. Samples each yielded cDNA through eight separate reactions. TCRdb reworked the 5' RACE reads into one entry per CDR3 protein, no DNA. This specimen shows some 200,000 distinct CDR3 sequences; the ten leading clones hold 1.5% to 2%. Findings of the study overall: IBD-affected twins scored below their healthy co-twins in TCRbeta diversity (inverse Simpson).

The germline gives CDR1 KGHSH, CDR2 LQKENI. This CDR3 has 17 residues. The chain recombines TRBV18 with TRBJ2-1; absent DNA, TCRdb's TRBD1 call cannot be checked. This TCR derives from a human donor with ulcerative colitis or Crohn's disease, or a healthy co-twin of an affected twin (not recorded which). Sample: blood. CDR3 loop: CASSPPKALSWRNEQFF. Using reference TRBV18 and TRBJ2-1 for the parts outside the CDR3, the full variable domain is NAGVMQNPRHLVRRRGQEARLRCSPMKGHSHVYWYRQLPEEGLKFMVYLQKENIIDESGMPKERFSAEFPKEGPSILRIQQVVRGDSAAYFCASSPPKALSWRNEQFFGPGTRLTVL.